This T cell receptor (beta chain) is from a study of blood T cell repertoires in COVID-19. About the research overall: Collection of acute and convalescent COVID-19 samples took place in the United States, Italy and Spain. The analysed material was cDNA or gDNA that came from T cells, B-cell-depleted T cells, or PBMCs.

Original methodology: Cell counts per sample came from amplifying reference gene primers. Profiled with immunoSEQ multiplex PCR; TCRdb holds only in-frame clones, not every one. V, J and clone size derive from that table, while D and trimming were established from the DNA sequence. The sample has some 280,000 clones; around 89% are singletons. This CDR3 contains 16 residues. The germline CDR1 and CDR2 sequences are SGHDT and YYEEEE. V lost 0 bases and J 1 base, leaving 11 bases between the germline ends. Sequences were obtained from peripheral blood. This receptor was obtained from a woman in her sixties with acute or convalescent COVID-19. V gene TRBV5-6 combines with J gene TRBJ1-5; D is perhaps TRBD1 (5 bases). The CDR3 region is CASSLASGISNQPQHF. The CDR3 coding sequence is TGTGCCAGCAGCTTGGCCTCAGGGATCAGCAATCAGCCCCAGCATTTT.